This entry lists 13 T cell receptor beta chains sequenced from one sample in a study of prognosis after radiotherapy for stage I lung cancer. Amplicons of TCR beta CDR3 were generated from genomic DNA by two-round multiplex PCR. During first-round PCR, primers specific to each TRBV and TRBJ gene were used. One entry per CDR3 protein, called by TCRdb with MiXCR from the multiplex PCR reads. Of about 51,000 distinct CDR3 sequences listed, roughly 36% are singletons. Sequencing was performed on PBMCs, taken before or after stereotactic body radiation therapy (not recorded which). Every receptor here comes from a donor over 45 with non-small cell lung cancer.

The V and J genes are TRBV19 and TRBJ1-1; TRBD1 might be the D (5 bases). The V and J ends lost 5 bases and 5 bases respectively, with 9 bases between them. This CDR3 is 12 amino acids long. Germline assignment: CDR1 LNHDA and CDR2 SQIVND (reference sequence). In DNA form, the CDR3 reads TGTGCCAGTAGTTATGGGGGGACTGAAGCTTTCTTT. Translated, it gives CASSYGGTEAFF.

The chain has TRBV6-1 and TRBJ1-5; 10 bases agree with TRBD1. V was pared by 2 bases and J by 4 bases, with 11 bases of the junction left unmatched. Germline V CDR1 and CDR2: MNHNS, SASEGT. The CDR3 is made up of 18 amino acids. The DNA for the CDR3 is TGTGCCAGCAGTGAAAACGGACGAGGGACAGGGGAAAATCAGCCCCAGCATTTT. It specifies CASSENGRGTGENQPQHF.

This clonotype was recorded many times. J is TRBJ1-2 and V is TRBV28; TRBD1 agrees at 10 bases. This CDR3 spans 15 amino acids. Trimming at V came to 7 bases and at J to 1 base, leaving 6 bases not matched to a gene. The germline V gene has CDR1 MDHEN and CDR2 SYDVKM. DNA for the CDR3: TGTGCCAGCACACTCGGACAGGGGGATAACTATGGCTACACCTTC. Amino acid sequence: CASTLGQGDNYGYTF.

In its sample, this clonotype was seen many times. The chain links TRBV6-1 to TRBJ2-1, with 8 nucleotides matching TRBD2. CDR1 and CDR2 (germline): MNHNS, SASEGT. This CDR3 spans 13 amino acids. Unmatched junction bases numbered 4, after V lost 0 bases and J lost 12 bases. CDR3 in DNA: TGTGCCAGCAGTGAAGCTAGCGGGACGGGGCAGTTCTTC. As protein: CASSEASGTGQFF.

The chain is built from TRBV30 and TRBJ2-1, with 11 positions matching TRBD2. Germline trimming cut 7 bases from V and 0 bases from J; bases unmatched to any gene: 11. The V gene's germline CDR1 is GTSNPN and CDR2 SVGIG (reference sequence). The CDR3 spans 17 residues. CDR3 bases: TGTGCCTTGAGGAGGTTAGCGGGAGGGAGCTCCTACAATGAGCAGTTCTTC. Its translation is CALRRLAGGSSYNEQFF.

A word on this clonotype: A far larger clone differs by one base, so this is likely a read error. The chain carries TRBV7-2 and TRBJ2-3; 12 nucleotides match TRBD2. This CDR3 comprises 18 residues. The V segment lost 7 bases and the J segment 5 bases; nucleotides outside the gene matches: 16. Germline CDR1 and CDR2: SGHTA and FQGNSA. CDR3 coding DNA: TGTGCCAGCATCCCAAAACTCCGACTAGCGGGAGCCCAAGATACGCAGTATTTT. Translating it yields CASIPKLRLAGAQDTQYF.

This clonotype was recorded at least ten times. The chain combines TRBV19 with TRBJ2-7; 7 nucleotides agree with TRBD1. This CDR3 comprises 15 residues. V shed 7 bases, J shed 1 base, and the junction held 10 bases outside the gene matches. Germline V gives CDR1 LNHDA, CDR2 SQIVND (reference sequence). The DNA of the CDR3 is TGTGCCAGTACCTACCTGACAGGGCCATCCTACGAGCAGTACTTC. It yields the protein CASTYLTGPSYEQYF.

This clonotype was recorded at least ten times. V usage is TRBV20-1 and J usage is TRBJ2-7; a possible D gene is TRBD2 (5 bases). V lost 6 bases and J 3 bases, leaving 12 bases between the germline ends. CDR1 and CDR2 (germline): DFQATT, SNEGSKA (reference sequence). CDR3 size: 12 residues. The CDR3 DNA sequence: TGCAGTGCCAGGACTTACCGCTACGAGCAGTACTTC. The encoded protein is CSARTYRYEQYF.

This rearrangement joins TRBV10-3 to TRBJ2-1; 10 nucleotides line up with TRBD2. The germline V gene has CDR1 ENHRY and CDR2 SYGVKD. There are 15 residues in the CDR3. The junction had 11 bases not matched to a gene; V was cut back by 6 bases and J by 9 bases. The CDR3: CAISNSGRAEGEQFF. The CDR3, as DNA: TGTGCCATCAGCAACAGCGGGAGGGCCGAGGGTGAGCAGTTCTTC.

The table lists this clonotype with many counts. The rearrangement joins TRBV28 to TRBJ1-4; the D is unclear. The germline V gene has CDR1 MDHEN and CDR2 SYDVKM. Trimming took 11 bases from V and 0 from J, leaving 10 bases between them. CDR3 size: 13 residues. This CDR3 reads CACRRATNEKLFF. CDR3 DNA: TGTGCCTGCCGTCGCGCAACTAATGAAAAACTGTTTTTT. The complete variable domain, with remaining parts taken from reference TRBV28 and TRBJ1-4, reads DVKVTQSSRYLVKRTGEKVFLECVQDMDHENMFWYRQDPGLGLRLIYFSYDVKMKEKGDIPEGYSVSREKKERFSLILESASTNQTSMYLCACRRATNEKLFFGSGTQLSVL.

This clonotype was detected ten times or more. The genes are TRBV6-1 and TRBJ1-5, with no clear D. The V gene's germline CDR1 is MNHNS and CDR2 SASEGT. This CDR3 region has 14 residues. Trimming left V 5 bases short and J 1 base short, with 9 bases between. This CDR3 is CASSLHESNQPQHF. CDR3 DNA: TGTGCCAGCAGTCTCCACGAGAGCAATCAGCCCCAGCATTTT.

This clonotype was observed a single time. The V call is TRBV6-1, the J call TRBJ2-7, with 8 bases that match TRBD1. Trimming removed 5 bases from V and 7 bases from J; junction bases left unmatched: 7. Germline V gives CDR1 MNHNS, CDR2 SASEGT. CDR3 length equals 13 residues. CDR3 residues: CASSNRRTGEQYF. The CDR3 DNA is TGTGCCAGCAGTAACCGGAGGACAGGGGAGCAGTACTTC.

The sample holds many counts of this clonotype. The chain joins TRBV4-3 to TRBJ1-2; D uncertain. The CDR3 runs 15 residues. The V gene lost 0 bases and the J gene lost 2 bases, with 10 bases spanning the gap. CDR1 LGHNA and CDR2 YSLEER come from the germline V gene. CDR3 sequence reads: CASSQEGPANYGYTF. CDR3 in DNA: TGCGCCAGCAGCCAAGAAGGTCCGGCGAACTATGGCTACACCTTC.